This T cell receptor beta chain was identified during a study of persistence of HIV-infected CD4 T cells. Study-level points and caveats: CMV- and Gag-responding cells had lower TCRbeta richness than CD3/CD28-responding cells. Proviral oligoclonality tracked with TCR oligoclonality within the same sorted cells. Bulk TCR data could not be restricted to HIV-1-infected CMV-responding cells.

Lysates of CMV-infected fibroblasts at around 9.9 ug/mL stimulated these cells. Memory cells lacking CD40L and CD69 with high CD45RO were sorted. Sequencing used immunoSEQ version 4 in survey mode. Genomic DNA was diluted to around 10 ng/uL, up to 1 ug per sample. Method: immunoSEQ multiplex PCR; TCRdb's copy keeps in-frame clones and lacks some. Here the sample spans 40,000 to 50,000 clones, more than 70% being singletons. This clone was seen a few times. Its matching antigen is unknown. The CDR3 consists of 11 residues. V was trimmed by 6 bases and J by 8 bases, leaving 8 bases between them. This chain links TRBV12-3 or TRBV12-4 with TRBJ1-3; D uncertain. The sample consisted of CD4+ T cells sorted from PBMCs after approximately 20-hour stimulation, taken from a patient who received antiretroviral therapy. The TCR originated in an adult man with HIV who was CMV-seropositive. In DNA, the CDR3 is TGTGCCAGCAGCCGGCGAGACACCATATATTTT. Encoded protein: CASSRRDTIYF.